What follows is one T cell receptor (beta chain) and its context. Trimming took off 6 bases at V and 4 bases at J, with 13 bases between the two ends. CDR3 length: 14 amino acids. Germline CDR1 reads SNHLY; CDR2 reads FYNNEI. These data come from a study of blood T cell repertoires in COVID-19. Study background: COVID-19 samples, acute and convalescent, were from the United States, Italy and Spain. Sources were T cells, B-cell-depleted T cells, or PBMCs; the material itself was cDNA or gDNA.

Authors' processing steps: Estimation of nucleated cell counts was performed using reference gene primer amplification. The protocol was immunoSEQ multiplex PCR, while the TCRdb copy is restricted to in-frame clones and leaves out a portion. V, J and clone size are those of that table, while D and trimming were read from the DNA. The sample has 250,000 to 350,000 clones, about four fifths seen once. This TCR was sampled from a woman between 50 and 59 years old with acute or convalescent COVID-19. The chain recombines TRBV2 with TRBJ2-1, with a possible D match to TRBD2 (5 bases). Sequenced input: peripheral blood. In nucleotides, the CDR3 is TGTGCCAGCAGGCCCCTCGGGGAGTACAATGAGCAGTTCTTC. Its translation is CASRPLGEYNEQFF.